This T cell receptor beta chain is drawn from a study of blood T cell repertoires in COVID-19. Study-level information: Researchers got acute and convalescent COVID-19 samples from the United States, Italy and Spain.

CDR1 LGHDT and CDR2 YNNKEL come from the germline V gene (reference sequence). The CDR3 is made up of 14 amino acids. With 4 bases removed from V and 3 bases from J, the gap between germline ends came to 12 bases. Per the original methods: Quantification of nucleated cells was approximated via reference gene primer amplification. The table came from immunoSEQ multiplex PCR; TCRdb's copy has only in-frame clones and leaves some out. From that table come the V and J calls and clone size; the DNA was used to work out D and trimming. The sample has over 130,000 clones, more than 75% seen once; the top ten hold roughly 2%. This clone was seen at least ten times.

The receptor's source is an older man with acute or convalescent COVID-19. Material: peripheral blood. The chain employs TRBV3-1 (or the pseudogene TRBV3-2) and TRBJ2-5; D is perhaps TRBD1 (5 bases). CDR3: CASSPTTGEETQYF. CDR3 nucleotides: TGTGCCAGCAGCCCTACTACAGGAGAAGAGACCCAGTACTTC.